One sample yielded the 9 T cell receptor beta chains listed below, sequenced in a study of chemoradiotherapy in HPV16-positive cancers. The method was immunoSEQ multiplex PCR; TCRdb's version includes in-frame clones alone and lacks a portion of them. In the table there are around 68,000 clones, roughly 90% of which are singletons. The sequenced sample was blood, obtained from a patient who underwent chemoradiotherapy. These receptors all stem from a human donor with HPV-associated anogenital cancer.

The J gene is TRBJ2-7, the V gene TRBV27; 8 nucleotides match TRBD2. Germline assignment: CDR1 MNHEY and CDR2 SMNVEV (reference sequence). The V segment lost 7 bases and the J segment 6 bases; nucleotides outside the gene matches: 2. The CDR3 contains 11 residues. The DNA of the CDR3 is TGTGCCAGCAAAGCGGGGGTCGAGCAGTACTTC. As protein: CASKAGVEQYF.

The J gene is TRBJ2-7, the V gene TRBV5-4; unclear D gene. The CDR3 sequence is 14 residues long. V lost 2 bases and J 0 bases, leaving 9 bases between the germline ends. Germline values: CDR1 SGHNT, CDR2 YYREEE (reference sequence). Here the CDR3 DNA reads TGTGCCAGCAGCTTCAGCATTATCTCCTACGAGCAGTACTTC. Its protein product is CASSFSIISYEQYF.

This clone was found once. The genes are TRBV5-6 and TRBJ1-1, with no clear D. This CDR3 is built from 13 residues. The V end was cut by 5 bases, the J end by 5 bases, with 13 bases between. Germline CDR1 is SGHDT and CDR2 is YYEEEE. The CDR3 DNA sequence: TGTGCCAGCAGAATGAGTGGAGGGACTGAAGCTTTCTTT. Translating it yields CASRMSGGTEAFF.

This chain joins TRBV25-1 and TRBJ1-2; D is unresolved. V was pared by 7 bases and J by 8 bases, with 20 bases between. This CDR3 spans 14 amino acids. In germline, CDR1 is MGHDK, CDR2 SYGVNS. This chain's CDR3 is CASTKAGSTPGYTF. In DNA form, the CDR3 reads TGTGCCAGCACTAAGGCTGGCAGCACCCCCGGCTACACCTTC.

J is TRBJ1-6 and V is TRBV27; TRBD1 matches at 7 bases. Trimming cost V 6 bases and J 4 bases; bases outside gene matches: 6. Germline CDR1 is MNHEY and CDR2 is SMNVEV (reference sequence). This CDR3 has 15 residues. As DNA, the CDR3 is TGTGCCAGCAGCCTAGGGACAGTTTATAATTCACCCCTCCACTTT. The encoded protein is CASSLGTVYNSPLHF.

This chain links TRBV5-1 with TRBJ1-3; D might be TRBD1 (5 bases). Germline V gives CDR1 SGHRS, CDR2 YFSETQ. The CDR3 is made up of 15 amino acids. V lost 4 bases to trimming and J lost 0 bases, with 11 bases between them. The DNA for the CDR3 is TGCGCCAGCAGCCTGGGACCGGACTCTGGAAACACCATATATTTT. This codes for CASSLGPDSGNTIYF.

V and J are TRBV2 and TRBJ1-2; maybe TRBD1 (5 bases). CDR1 SNHLY and CDR2 FYNNEI come from the germline V gene. This CDR3 contains 16 residues. Trimming took off 4 bases at V and 0 bases at J, with 15 bases between the two ends. In DNA form, the CDR3 reads TGTGCCAGCAGTGCTGGCAGGGCCTCAGCTAACTATGGCTACACCTTC. Amino acid sequence: CASSAGRASANYGYTF.

This rearrangement joins TRBV29-1 to TRBJ2-2, with D unclear. Germline-derived CDR1 and CDR2 are SQVTM and ANQGSEA. This CDR3 has 14 residues. V lost 2 bases, J lost 6 bases, and 13 bases lay in between. CDR3 nucleotides: TGCAGCGTTGAACTGGGGTTCGAGTCCGGGGAGCTGTTTTTT. It specifies CSVELGFESGELFF.

This sequence joins TRBV4-2 and TRBJ2-3; 9 bases fit TRBD2. CDR1 is LGHNA and CDR2 is YNFKEQ in the germline V gene. V trimming: 3 bases; J trimming: 2 bases; junction bases outside the gene matches: 9. This CDR3 has 17 amino acids. This CDR3 reads CASSHDSLAGITDTQYF. The CDR3, as DNA: TGTGCCAGCAGCCACGACTCGCTAGCGGGGATCACAGATACGCAGTATTTT.